These T cell receptor beta chains were read from a single sample in a study of blood T cell repertoires in COVID-19. The method was immunoSEQ multiplex PCR; TCRdb's version includes in-frame clones alone and lacks a portion of them. The table lists approximately 12,000 clones, 73% of them singletons. The sequencing sample was made of peripheral blood. Source of these receptors: a human donor in a cohort sampled during active COVID-19. Both conserved end residues are part of each CDR3. Fields, in order: D gene, J gene, V gene, clone size, CDR3 DNA, CDR3 protein. The D gene is left open where the match is weak. Not all rows give a size; the values are once, few, many and, for expanded clones, a class.

d_call: NA; j_call: TRBJ2-3; v_call: TRBV7-3; clone_size: NA; cdr3_nt: TGTGCCAGCAGCTTAGACTTCACAGATACGCAGTATTTT; cdr3_aa: CASSLDFTDTQYF
d_call: TRBD1; j_call: TRBJ2-5; v_call: TRBV7-7; clone_size: many; cdr3_nt: TGTGCTAGCAGCTTAAGGACAGGGGGAGAGACCCAGTACTTC; cdr3_aa: CASSLRTGGETQYF
d_call: TRBD2; j_call: TRBJ2-1; v_call: TRBV5-1; clone_size: NA; cdr3_nt: TGCGCCAGCAGCCCCCAGAGCGGGAGACCAGGTGAGCAGTTCTTC; cdr3_aa: CASSPQSGRPGEQFF
d_call: TRBD1; j_call: TRBJ2-1; v_call: TRBV5-1; clone_size: NA; cdr3_nt: TGCGCCAGCAGCTTATCCGGGACAGGGTTCAATGAGCAGTTCTTC; cdr3_aa: CASSLSGTGFNEQFF
d_call: NA; j_call: TRBJ1-2; v_call: TRBV30; clone_size: few; cdr3_nt: TGTGCCTGGAGTTGGGGGGGCTATGGCTACACCTTC; cdr3_aa: CAWSWGGYGYTF
d_call: TRBD2; j_call: TRBJ2-7; v_call: TRBV6-1; clone_size: NA; cdr3_nt: TGTGCCAGCAGTGGACGGACTAGCGGGAGTCGGAGGTACTACGAGCAGTACTTC; cdr3_aa: CASSGRTSGSRRYYEQYF
d_call: TRBD2; j_call: TRBJ2-7; v_call: TRBV2; clone_size: NA; cdr3_nt: TGTGCCAGCTGTCTAACGGGGGGATACTACGAGCAGTACTTC; cdr3_aa: CASCLTGGYYEQYF
d_call: NA; j_call: TRBJ2-1; v_call: TRBV2; clone_size: NA; cdr3_nt: TGTGCCAGCAGTGACGGTAGCTCCTACAATGAGCAGTTCTTC; cdr3_aa: CASSDGSSYNEQFF
d_call: TRBD1; j_call: TRBJ2-2; v_call: TRBV29-1; clone_size: NA; cdr3_nt: TGCAGCGCCGCAGGGGGTTGGACCGGGGAGCTGTTTTTT; cdr3_aa: CSAAGGWTGELFF
d_call: NA; j_call: TRBJ1-3; v_call: TRBV7-8; clone_size: NA; cdr3_nt: TGTGCCAGCAGCCCAACGCGGCCTGGAAACACCATATATTTT; cdr3_aa: CASSPTRPGNTIYF
d_call: NA; j_call: TRBJ2-1; v_call: TRBV20-1; clone_size: NA; cdr3_nt: TGCAGTGCTAGTGGTCCGGTCAATGAGCAGTTCTTC; cdr3_aa: CSASGPVNEQFF
d_call: NA; j_call: TRBJ1-3; v_call: TRBV4-3; clone_size: NA; cdr3_nt: TGCGCCAGCAGCCAAGATCTCCCCCTCGGACAGCCGAACTCTGGAAACACCATATATTTT; cdr3_aa: CASSQDLPLGQPNSGNTIYF
d_call: TRBD2; j_call: TRBJ2-1; v_call: TRBV2; clone_size: NA; cdr3_nt: TGTGCCAGCAGTAAGAGCGGGAGGGCCTCCTACAATGAGCAGTTCTTC; cdr3_aa: CASSKSGRASYNEQFF
d_call: NA; j_call: TRBJ2-5; v_call: TRBV1; clone_size: NA; cdr3_nt: TGCACCAGCAGCCAAGAGATAGCGGGAGGGCCCCACCAAGAGACCCAGTACTTC; cdr3_aa: CTSSQEIAGGPHQETQYF
d_call: TRBD2; j_call: TRBJ2-3; v_call: TRBV11-2; clone_size: NA; cdr3_nt: TGTGCCAGCAGCCCAATGACTAGCGGGGGTGATACGCAGTATTTT; cdr3_aa: CASSPMTSGGDTQYF
d_call: NA; j_call: TRBJ2-7; v_call: TRBV7-2; clone_size: NA; cdr3_nt: TGTGCCAGCAGCGCCCATCCAACAGGGATCTACGAGCAGTACTTC; cdr3_aa: CASSAHPTGIYEQYF
d_call: NA; j_call: TRBJ2-3; v_call: TRBV10-3; clone_size: NA; cdr3_nt: TGTGCCTCTTCGACAGGTCCTAGCACAGATACGCAGTATTTT; cdr3_aa: CASSTGPSTDTQYF
d_call: NA; j_call: TRBJ2-5; v_call: TRBV4-2; clone_size: NA; cdr3_nt: TGTGCCAGCAGCCAAGATGCAAGGGGCCCTAGGGGCCAAGAGACCCAGTACTTC; cdr3_aa: CASSQDARGPRGQETQYF
d_call: NA; j_call: TRBJ1-4; v_call: TRBV30; clone_size: NA; cdr3_nt: TGTGCCTGGGGGGAGGAAAAACTGTTTTTT; cdr3_aa: CAWGEEKLFF
d_call: NA; j_call: TRBJ1-1; v_call: TRBV27; clone_size: once; cdr3_nt: TGTGCCAGCAGTTTAGATACGGGGGGCCGGACTGAAGCTTTCTTT; cdr3_aa: CASSLDTGGRTEAFF
d_call: NA; j_call: TRBJ2-2; v_call: TRBV28; clone_size: once; cdr3_nt: TGTGCCAGCATTACCCTTAGGGCGGGTACCGGGGAGCTGTTTTTT; cdr3_aa: CASITLRAGTGELFF
d_call: NA; j_call: TRBJ2-5; v_call: TRBV3-1/TRBV3-2; clone_size: once; cdr3_nt: TGTGCCAGCAGCCAACGGGAGACCCAGTACTTC; cdr3_aa: CASSQRETQYF
d_call: TRBD1; j_call: TRBJ2-3; v_call: TRBV27; clone_size: NA; cdr3_nt: TGTGCCAGCAGTGACGACAGGGAGAGGGCAGATACGCAGTATTTT; cdr3_aa: CASSDDRERADTQYF
d_call: NA; j_call: TRBJ2-1; v_call: TRBV18; clone_size: NA; cdr3_nt: TGTGCCACCGGGACTCACAATGAGCAGTTCTTC; cdr3_aa: CATGTHNEQFF
d_call: NA; j_call: TRBJ1-1; v_call: TRBV5-5; clone_size: NA; cdr3_nt: TGTGCCAGCAGCCCCTACGGACAGAACACTGAAGCTTTCTTT; cdr3_aa: CASSPYGQNTEAFF
d_call: TRBD1; j_call: TRBJ1-5; v_call: TRBV16; clone_size: NA; cdr3_nt: TGTGCCAGCAGCCTGGGACAGAAGAATCAGCCCCAGCATTTT; cdr3_aa: CASSLGQKNQPQHF
d_call: NA; j_call: TRBJ2-1; v_call: TRBV3-1/TRBV3-2; clone_size: NA; cdr3_nt: TGTGCCAGCAGCCAAGGAGCGTTTGCCTACAATGAGCAGTTCTTC; cdr3_aa: CASSQGAFAYNEQFF
d_call: TRBD2; j_call: TRBJ2-7; v_call: TRBV27; clone_size: NA; cdr3_nt: TGTGCCAGCAGTTTACGAGCGACTAGCGGAACCTACGAGCAGTACTTC; cdr3_aa: CASSLRATSGTYEQYF
d_call: NA; j_call: TRBJ1-4; v_call: TRBV15; clone_size: NA; cdr3_nt: TGTGCCACCAGCAGAGATGGGGGACTTAATGAAAAACTGTTTTTT; cdr3_aa: CATSRDGGLNEKLFF
d_call: TRBD2; j_call: TRBJ2-1; v_call: TRBV9; clone_size: NA; cdr3_nt: TGTGCCAGCAGCGTCACTAGCGGGGGTTACAATGAGCAGTTCTTC; cdr3_aa: CASSVTSGGYNEQFF
d_call: NA; j_call: TRBJ1-2; v_call: TRBV28; clone_size: NA; cdr3_nt: TGTGCCGCGGCAAGTAACTATGGCTACACCTTC; cdr3_aa: CAAASNYGYTF
d_call: TRBD1; j_call: TRBJ1-6; v_call: TRBV19; clone_size: NA; cdr3_nt: TGTGCCAGTAGTCCGACAGGACAGGACTCCTATAATTCACCCCTCCACTTT; cdr3_aa: CASSPTGQDSYNSPLHF
d_call: TRBD2; j_call: TRBJ2-3; v_call: TRBV7-9; clone_size: NA; cdr3_nt: TGTGCCAGCACTTGGCGGGGGGGTGTAACAGATACGCAGTATTTT; cdr3_aa: CASTWRGGVTDTQYF
d_call: NA; j_call: TRBJ1-5; v_call: TRBV5-6; clone_size: NA; cdr3_nt: TGTGCCAGCAGTCTACAGGGAGAGCATCAGCCCCAGCATTTT; cdr3_aa: CASSLQGEHQPQHF
d_call: TRBD1; j_call: TRBJ1-5; v_call: TRBV7-2; clone_size: NA; cdr3_nt: TGTGCCAGCAGCCTTACAGGGGACTCGACGCCCCAGCATTTT; cdr3_aa: CASSLTGDSTPQHF
d_call: NA; j_call: TRBJ2-5; v_call: TRBV5-1; clone_size: NA; cdr3_nt: TGCGCCAGCAGCTTGGCCACAGGGACGGGAGAGACCCAGTACTTC; cdr3_aa: CASSLATGTGETQYF
d_call: NA; j_call: TRBJ2-7; v_call: TRBV3-1/TRBV3-2; clone_size: NA; cdr3_nt: TGTGCCAGCAGCCAAGGAGTTCCCGGGATTAGCTCCTACGAGCAGTACTTC; cdr3_aa: CASSQGVPGISSYEQYF
d_call: NA; j_call: TRBJ1-4; v_call: TRBV19; clone_size: NA; cdr3_nt: TGTGCCAGTAAGAACAGGGCGGCTAATGAAAAACTGTTTTTT; cdr3_aa: CASKNRAANEKLFF
d_call: NA; j_call: TRBJ1-1; v_call: TRBV19; clone_size: few; cdr3_nt: TGTGCCAGTAGTATAACCGGGATCGCTGAAGCTTTCTTT; cdr3_aa: CASSITGIAEAFF
d_call: TRBD2; j_call: TRBJ2-7; v_call: TRBV28; clone_size: few; cdr3_nt: TGTGCCAGCAGTCGCGGGGGGCCGTACGAGCAGTACTTC; cdr3_aa: CASSRGGPYEQYF
d_call: NA; j_call: TRBJ1-1; v_call: TRBV7-8; clone_size: NA; cdr3_nt: TGTGCCAGCAGCTTAGTGTTCATGAACACTGAAGCTTTCTTT; cdr3_aa: CASSLVFMNTEAFF
d_call: NA; j_call: TRBJ2-7; v_call: TRBV11-2; clone_size: NA; cdr3_nt: TGTGCCAGCAGCTTAGACCCGGAGTCCTACGAGCAGTACTTC; cdr3_aa: CASSLDPESYEQYF
d_call: NA; j_call: TRBJ2-7; v_call: TRBV21-1; clone_size: NA; cdr3_nt: TGTGCCAGCAGGGTGTCAGGGGGAAGGAACGAGCAGTACTTC; cdr3_aa: CASRVSGGRNEQYF
d_call: NA; j_call: TRBJ2-7; v_call: TRBV21-1; clone_size: NA; cdr3_nt: TGTGCCAGCAGCCCCGGTAGGGACAGGGGTAAGTACGAGCAGTACTTC; cdr3_aa: CASSPGRDRGKYEQYF
d_call: TRBD2; j_call: TRBJ2-2; v_call: TRBV19; clone_size: NA; cdr3_nt: TGTGCCAGTACCAGACTAGCGGGATTCACCGGGGAGCTGTTTTTT; cdr3_aa: CASTRLAGFTGELFF
d_call: NA; j_call: TRBJ1-1; v_call: TRBV6-5; clone_size: NA; cdr3_nt: TGTGCCAGCAGTTCCCCATTACTGTTGAACACTGAAGCTTTCTTT; cdr3_aa: CASSSPLLLNTEAFF
d_call: NA; j_call: TRBJ2-7; v_call: TRBV28; clone_size: NA; cdr3_nt: TGTGCCAGCAGTGGGGCAAACAGTATTTACGAGCAGTACTTC; cdr3_aa: CASSGANSIYEQYF
d_call: NA; j_call: TRBJ2-1; v_call: TRBV30; clone_size: NA; cdr3_nt: TGTGCCTGGACTCGTTTCCCGAGCTCCTACAATGAGCAGTTCTTC; cdr3_aa: CAWTRFPSSYNEQFF
d_call: TRBD1; j_call: TRBJ2-7; v_call: TRBV7-2; clone_size: few; cdr3_nt: TGTGCCAGCAGCTTACCGGGCAGGGGGCTTTACGAGCAGTACTTC; cdr3_aa: CASSLPGRGLYEQYF
d_call: TRBD1; j_call: TRBJ2-3; v_call: TRBV7-6; clone_size: NA; cdr3_nt: TGTGCCAGCAGCTCCCAAGACAGGGGGAGCACAGATACGCAGTATTTT; cdr3_aa: CASSSQDRGSTDTQYF
d_call: TRBD1; j_call: TRBJ2-1; v_call: TRBV11-3; clone_size: NA; cdr3_nt: TGTGCCAGCAGCTTAATCCAGGGGGCCGCTGAGCAGTTCTTC; cdr3_aa: CASSLIQGAAEQFF
d_call: TRBD2; j_call: TRBJ2-1; v_call: TRBV7-2; clone_size: NA; cdr3_nt: TGTGCCAGCAGGCGACGGGGGGACTCCTACAATGAGCAGTTCTTC; cdr3_aa: CASRRRGDSYNEQFF
d_call: TRBD1; j_call: TRBJ2-3; v_call: TRBV7-6; clone_size: NA; cdr3_nt: TGTGCCAGCAACCCTGGACAGGCTCCGTCAGATACGCAGTATTTT; cdr3_aa: CASNPGQAPSDTQYF
d_call: NA; j_call: TRBJ1-1; v_call: TRBV5-1; clone_size: NA; cdr3_nt: TGCGCCAGCAGCTTGGCAGCACAGGGAAGTGGAGCTTTCTTT; cdr3_aa: CASSLAAQGSGAFF
d_call: TRBD1; j_call: TRBJ1-6; v_call: TRBV18; clone_size: few; cdr3_nt: TGTGCCAGCTCACCACAGGGGGCGAATTCACCCCTCCACTTT; cdr3_aa: CASSPQGANSPLHF
d_call: NA; j_call: TRBJ2-1; v_call: TRBV12-3/TRBV12-4; clone_size: NA; cdr3_nt: TGTGCCAGCACCCACTCTGGCGGAAATGAGCAGTTCTTC; cdr3_aa: CASTHSGGNEQFF
d_call: TRBD1; j_call: TRBJ1-2; v_call: TRBV19; clone_size: few; cdr3_nt: TGTGCCAGCGATACGGACAGGGGAGGATTAGATGGCTACACCTTC; cdr3_aa: CASDTDRGGLDGYTF
d_call: TRBD1; j_call: TRBJ2-2; v_call: TRBV28; clone_size: NA; cdr3_nt: TGTGCCAGCATGTCCGGGACAGGGAGGAACACCGGGGAGCTGTTTTTT; cdr3_aa: CASMSGTGRNTGELFF